One T cell receptor (beta chain) is described in this entry. The target antigen is unknown. This entry is derived from a study of cytomegalovirus exposure and HLA in healthy donors. The overall study: HLA-typed donors were the source of roughly 80 million unique TCRs held in an early data release.

Findings and limits, study-wide: According to a later analysis, donors in an Asian-associated ancestry cluster reportedly had fewer N-insertions than the approximately 670-donor mean.

Trimming removed 3 bases from V and 0 bases from J, with 10 bases in between. The CDR3 length is 15 residues. Looked up from germline, CDR1 is SGHDT and CDR2 is YYEEEE. Use of 60 Vbeta and 13 Jbeta primers characterized the PCR. Produced via immunoSEQ multiplex PCR; TCRdb's table is partial and in-frame only. The sample includes 90,000 or so clones, roughly four fifths seen only once; the top ten take about 3.4%. This receptor was obtained from a man aged 25 to 40 in good health and CMV-seropositive. The gene calls are TRBV5-6 and TRBJ1-5; perhaps TRBD1 as D (6 bases). Sequencing used PBMCs. The CDR3 nucleotides read TGTGCCAGCAGCTCACAGGGATATAGCAATCAGCCCCAGCATTTT. As protein: CASSSQGYSNQPQHF.